This T cell receptor beta chain was identified in a study of T-cell memory formation after mild COVID-19. This clonotype has only a few counts. V gave up 2 bases and J gave up 3 bases, with 20 bases separating them. The CDR3 is 17 amino acids. In germline, CDR1 is SEHNR, CDR2 FQNEAQ (reference sequence). MiXCR, run by TCRdb on the 5' RACE reads, gives a single entry per CDR3 protein. The table has about 110,000 distinct CDR3 sequences, 18% seen once. The TCR comes from a man aged 18-30 years who had mild COVID-19 (a few samples of this study predate the infection). Cell type and time point are not known. V and J are TRBV7-9 and TRBJ2-7; D tentatively reads TRBD1 or TRBD2 (5 bases each). The material sequenced was PBMCs or a T cell subset sorted from them (not recorded which). CDR3 protein: CASSLSSFPGRIYEQYF. The CDR3, as DNA: TGTGCCAGCAGCTTAAGTTCCTTCCCGGGACGGATCTACGAGCAGTACTTC.